A selection of T cell receptor beta chains follows, all from one sample in a study of cytomegalovirus exposure and HLA in healthy donors. Measured with immunoSEQ multiplex PCR; TCRdb has only the in-frame clones, and not every one. The sample lists around 270,000 clones, about 80% occurring once. Sequencing was done on a sample of PBMCs. These receptors were collected from a girl aged 2 to 9 in good health and CMV-seronegative. CDR3s include the opening cysteine and the closing phenylalanine or tryptophan. The order of the fields is clone size, D gene, V gene, J gene, CDR3 DNA, CDR3 protein. A D gene is named only where the DNA matches it firmly. Rows may omit the clone size; those that give it use once, few, many or a size class.

-,-,TRBV7-9,TRBJ2-7,TGTGCCAGCAGCTCGTGGGGGGTTTACGAGCAGTACTTC,CASSSWGVYEQYF
-,-,TRBV7-9,TRBJ1-3,TGTGCCAGCAGCTTAGAGCCGGGACTTCCTCCCTCTGGAAACACCATATATTTT,CASSLEPGLPPSGNTIYF
-,-,TRBV28,TRBJ2-7,TGTGCCGCTCAGTCAAGTACAGTTCACGAGCAGTACTTC,CAAQSSTVHEQYF
-,-,TRBV7-2,TRBJ2-7,TGTGCCAGCAGCTTAGTTACAGGGTTATACGAGCAGTACTTC,CASSLVTGLYEQYF
-,TRBD1,TRBV7-9,TRBJ1-3,TGTGCCAGCAGCTTACAGGGGGTTGGAAACACCATATATTTT,CASSLQGVGNTIYF
-,TRBD2,TRBV9,TRBJ2-1,TGTGCCAGCAGCCCACTAGCGGGGGCCTCCCGCAAACACAATGAGCAGTTCTTC,CASSPLAGASRKHNEQFF
-,TRBD1,TRBV27,TRBJ1-2,TGTGCCAGCAGGACAGGGGAGGGCTACACCTTC,CASRTGEGYTF
-,TRBD1,TRBV27,TRBJ1-2,TGTGCCAGCAGTTTATGGACAGGCTATGGCTACACCTTC,CASSLWTGYGYTF
-,TRBD2,TRBV9,TRBJ2-1,TGTGCCAGCAGCGCTGGGGGCTCTATAGCGGGAGGGAATGAGCAGTTCTTC,CASSAGGSIAGGNEQFF
-,-,TRBV6-1,TRBJ2-7,TGTGCCAGCGCATTAGCGTCCCCCTACGAGCAGTACTTC,CASALASPYEQYF
-,TRBD1,TRBV10-3,TRBJ1-5,TGTGCCATCAGTGAGCGAGGGACAGGGCTTCAGCCCCAGCATTTT,CAISERGTGLQPQHF
-,TRBD2,TRBV30,TRBJ2-5,TGTGCCTGGAGTTTAGGACTAGCGGGCAGACAGACCCAGTACTTC,CAWSLGLAGRQTQYF
-,TRBD2,TRBV7-9,TRBJ2-1,TGTGCCAGCAGCTACGGGACTAGTCAGGGCAATGAGCAGTTCTTC,CASSYGTSQGNEQFF
-,-,TRBV6-5,TRBJ2-2,TGTGCCAGCAGTTACACTCGGGGTGGATCCGGGGAGCTGTTTTTT,CASSYTRGGSGELFF
once,TRBD2,TRBV2,TRBJ2-7,TGTGCCAGCAGGTTGAGCGGGAGTGGTCCGGGCGAGCAGTACTTC,CASRLSGSGPGEQYF
-,TRBD2,TRBV5-4,TRBJ2-5,TGTGCCAGCAGCTTGTCCAGCGGGAGTGGGGAGACCCAGTACTTC,CASSLSSGSGETQYF
-,-,TRBV5-1,TRBJ2-1,TGCGCCAGCAGCTTTCGAGCAGGGTACCGGTTCTTC,CASSFRAGYRFF
-,-,TRBV7-6,TRBJ2-3,TGTGCCAGCAGCTTAGGGAGCGGTAGACCTGGAGATACGCAGTATTTT,CASSLGSGRPGDTQYF
-,-,TRBV6-1,TRBJ1-5,TGTGCCATCAACCGATCAGGTCAGGGCAATCAGCCCCAGCATTTT,CAINRSGQGNQPQHF
-,TRBD1,TRBV28,TRBJ1-2,TGTGCCAGCAGAGGTGGACAGGGGGACTATGGCTACACCTTC,CASRGGQGDYGYTF
-,TRBD1,TRBV19,TRBJ2-2,TGTGCCAGTAGTATAGGTCTCTGGACAGGGAAGGGGCACGGGGAGCTGTTTTTT,CASSIGLWTGKGHGELFF
once,-,TRBV10-1,TRBJ2-7,TGCGCCAGCAGATTTCAGGGATGTAACTCCTACGAGCAGTACTTC,CASRFQGCNSYEQYF
-,-,TRBV27,TRBJ1-6,TGTGCCAGCAGTGGTGGCCCAGGGCTGGAATCACCCCTCCACTTT,CASSGGPGLESPLHF
-,TRBD1,TRBV4-2,TRBJ2-5,TGTGCCAGCAGCCAATTAGCCGGGACAGGGGAGCAGGAGACCCAGTACTTC,CASSQLAGTGEQETQYF
-,TRBD1,TRBV6-1,TRBJ1-4,TGTGCCAGCAGTGACCCTTGGACAGGGGGCGGGAATGAAAAACTGTTTTTT,CASSDPWTGGGNEKLFF
few,-,TRBV5-6,TRBJ1-6,TGTGCCAGCAGCTTGGTGCGGCTTAATTCACCCCTCCACTTT,CASSLVRLNSPLHF
-,-,TRBV5-6,TRBJ2-3,TGTGCCAGCAGCTTACCCGGGGGGCTCACAGATACGCAGTATTTT,CASSLPGGLTDTQYF
-,TRBD2,TRBV6-5,TRBJ2-1,TGTGCCAGCAGTTACTCGGGACTAAACAGAAGGGATGAGCAGTTCTTC,CASSYSGLNRRDEQFF
-,TRBD1,TRBV11-2,TRBJ2-1,TGTGCCAGCAGCGCATGGGACAGCTACAATGAGCAGTTCTTC,CASSAWDSYNEQFF
-,-,TRBV30,TRBJ2-3,TGTGCCTGGAGTGACCGTGCGACTCCATATACGCAGTATTTT,CAWSDRATPYTQYF
once,TRBD1,TRBV2,TRBJ2-1,TGTGCCAGCAGTGCCGACTGGACAGGGAAAGGAGGTGAGCAGTTCTTC,CASSADWTGKGGEQFF
once,TRBD2,TRBV6-4,TRBJ2-3,TGTGCCAGCAGTGACGGGACTAGCGGGACAGATACGCAGTATTTT,CASSDGTSGTDTQYF
once,-,TRBV4-1,TRBJ2-7,TGCGCCAGCAGCCAATTGACTCTGGCAACCTACGAGCAGTACTTC,CASSQLTLATYEQYF
-,-,TRBV5-1,TRBJ2-3,TGCGCCAGCAGCTTGGCTCGACAGGCGGCGCAGTATTTT,CASSLARQAAQYF
-,-,TRBV10-3,TRBJ1-1,TGTGCCATCAATGGCGGGCAGTACACTGAAGCTTTCTTT,CAINGGQYTEAFF
-,-,TRBV28,TRBJ2-7,TGTGCCAGCAGTTCTCCTGGGGACTGGGGCCACGAGCAGTACTTC,CASSSPGDWGHEQYF
-,TRBD1,TRBV6-1,TRBJ2-7,TGTGCCAGCAGTGAAAGGGACAGCAGCTCCTACGAGCAGTACTTC,CASSERDSSSYEQYF
-,-,TRBV9,TRBJ2-1,TGTGCCAGCAGCCCCACCGGGAGTGAGCAGTTCTTC,CASSPTGSEQFF
-,TRBD1,TRBV29-1,TRBJ2-5,TGCAGCGTTGAAGGGAGGGACAGGGGGCGAGAGACCCAGTACTTC,CSVEGRDRGRETQYF
-,-,TRBV7-9,TRBJ1-2,TGTGCCAGCAGCTTGTCTACAGGCGCCATTAGCTACACCTTC,CASSLSTGAISYTF
-,-,TRBV7-8,TRBJ2-5,TGTGCCAGCAGCTTCAGAGAGACCCAGTACTTC,CASSFRETQYF
once,TRBD1,TRBV27,TRBJ2-1,TGTGCCAGCAGTTTAAGGGGACAGGGGCTACAGTTCTTC,CASSLRGQGLQFF
-,TRBD1,TRBV11-3,TRBJ2-3,TGTGCCAGCAGCCGGGACAGCCCCACAGATACGCAGTATTTT,CASSRDSPTDTQYF
few,-,TRBV10-3,TRBJ2-7,TGTGCCATCAGTGCAAGGACAGACCGAACCTACGAGCAGTACTTC,CAISARTDRTYEQYF
-,TRBD1,TRBV5-4,TRBJ2-5,TGTGCCAGCAGCTCGCTAAGGGACAGAAATTTAGAGACCCAGTACTTC,CASSSLRDRNLETQYF
few,TRBD2,TRBV6-5,TRBJ2-1,TGTGCCAGCAGTTACTATAGCGGGAGAAATGAGCAGTTCTTC,CASSYYSGRNEQFF
once,-,TRBV2,TRBJ2-7,TGTGCCAGCAGTGAAGGGTGGGGGCCGCTCTACGAGCAGTACTTC,CASSEGWGPLYEQYF
-,-,TRBV4-1,TRBJ1-2,TGCGCCAGCAGCCAAGAAGGCAGGCTGTACTATGGCTACACCTTC,CASSQEGRLYYGYTF
-,TRBD2,TRBV7-9,TRBJ2-1,TGTGCCAGCAGCCCCGGGACTAGCGGGATTAATGAGCAGTTCTTC,CASSPGTSGINEQFF
-,-,TRBV27,TRBJ2-7,TGTGCCAGCAGTCCGACGGGACAGACTAGTGACTACGAGCAGTACTTC,CASSPTGQTSDYEQYF
-,-,TRBV5-1,TRBJ1-2,TGCGCCAGCAGCCCGAGGGCAGTTACTTGGACTAACTATGGCTACACCTTC,CASSPRAVTWTNYGYTF